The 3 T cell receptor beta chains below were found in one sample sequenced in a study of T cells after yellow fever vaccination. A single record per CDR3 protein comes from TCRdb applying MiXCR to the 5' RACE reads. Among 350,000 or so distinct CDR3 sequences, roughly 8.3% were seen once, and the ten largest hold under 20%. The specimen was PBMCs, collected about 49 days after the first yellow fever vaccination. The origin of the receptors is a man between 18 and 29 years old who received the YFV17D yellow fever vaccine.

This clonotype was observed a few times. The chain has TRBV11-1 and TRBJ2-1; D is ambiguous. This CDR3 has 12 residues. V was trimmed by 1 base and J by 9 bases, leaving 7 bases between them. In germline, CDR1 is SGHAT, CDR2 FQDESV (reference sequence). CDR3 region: CASSLGTPEQFF. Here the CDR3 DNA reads TGTGCCAGCAGCTTAGGAACCCCTGAGCAGTTCTTC.

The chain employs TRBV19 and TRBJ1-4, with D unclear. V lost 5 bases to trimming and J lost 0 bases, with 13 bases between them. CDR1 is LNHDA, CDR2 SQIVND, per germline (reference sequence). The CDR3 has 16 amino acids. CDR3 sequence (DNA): TGTGCCAGTAGTCTACTGGACCGAGCAACTAATGAAAAACTGTTTTTT. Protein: CASSLLDRATNEKLFF.

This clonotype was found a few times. The CDR3 loop is CASSLSAGRERSLYGYTF. The CDR3 nucleotides are TGTGCCAGCAGCCTATCTGCGGGCCGGGAACGCTCCCTCTATGGCTACACCTTC. The V call is TRBV11-1, the J call TRBJ1-2; no reliable D call. The CDR3 extends over 18 amino acids. Trimming pared 5 bases from V and 4 bases from J, leaving 26 bases between. Germline V gives CDR1 SGHAT, CDR2 FQDESV (reference sequence).